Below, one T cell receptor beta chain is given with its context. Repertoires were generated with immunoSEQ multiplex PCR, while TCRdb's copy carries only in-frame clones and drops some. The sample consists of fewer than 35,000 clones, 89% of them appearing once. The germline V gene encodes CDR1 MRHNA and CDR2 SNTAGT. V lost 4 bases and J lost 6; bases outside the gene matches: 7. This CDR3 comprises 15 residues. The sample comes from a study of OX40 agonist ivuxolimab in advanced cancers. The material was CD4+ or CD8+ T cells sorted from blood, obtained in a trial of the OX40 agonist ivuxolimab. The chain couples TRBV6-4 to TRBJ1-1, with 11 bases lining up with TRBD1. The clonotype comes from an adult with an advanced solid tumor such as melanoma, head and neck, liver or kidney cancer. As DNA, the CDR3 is TGTGCCAGCAGTGCCCAGGACAGGGGGCAATCTGAAGCTTTCTTT. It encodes CASSAQDRGQSEAFF.